A selection of T cell receptor beta chains follows, all from one sample in a study of cytomegalovirus exposure and HLA in healthy donors. The data were produced by immunoSEQ multiplex PCR, yet TCRdb's version contains in-frame clones alone and is incomplete. Among over 75,000 clones listed, roughly four fifths were seen once. Sequencing was performed on PBMCs. These receptors all come from a man younger than 45 in good health and CMV-seropositive. CDR3s include the opening cysteine and the closing phenylalanine or tryptophan. D genes are given only for firm matches. Part of the rows lack a size; the others show once, few, many or a class for expanded clones.

v_gene	abundance	j_gene	d_gene	CDR3aa	CDR3nt
TRBV28	.	TRBJ2-7	TRBD1	CASSPGGQPAYEQYF	TGTGCCAGCAGCCCTGGGGGACAGCCAGCCTACGAGCAGTACTTC
TRBV9	.	TRBJ2-3	TRBD1	CASSSMDRRADTQYF	TGTGCCAGCAGTTCCATGGACAGGCGGGCAGATACGCAGTATTTT
TRBV7-9	.	TRBJ2-1	TRBD2	CASSLTTGLALNEQFF	TGTGCCAGCAGCTTAACGACGGGACTAGCTCTCAATGAGCAGTTCTTC
TRBV5-4	once	TRBJ2-7	.	CASSPQGSEQYF	TGTGCCAGCAGCCCACAGGGTTCCGAGCAGTACTTC
TRBV4-2	.	TRBJ2-7	TRBD2	CASSQEGGRADEQYF	TGTGCCAGCAGCCAAGAGGGAGGGAGGGCCGACGAGCAGTACTTC
TRBV7-9	.	TRBJ1-6	.	CASSLAGSYNSPLHF	TGTGCCAGCAGCTTAGCTGGGAGTTATAATTCACCCCTCCACTTT
TRBV27	.	TRBJ2-7	TRBD1	CASSIYGTGAYEQYF	TGTGCCAGCAGCATATACGGGACAGGGGCGTACGAGCAGTACTTC
TRBV6-1	.	TRBJ2-3	TRBD1	CASGGTGSDTQYF	TGTGCCAGCGGTGGGACAGGGTCAGATACGCAGTATTTT
TRBV7-2	.	TRBJ2-1	TRBD2	CASSQLAGVRGEQFF	TGTGCCAGCAGCCAACTAGCGGGAGTAAGAGGGGAGCAGTTCTTC
TRBV28	.	TRBJ1-5	.	CASSFLPRSGNQPQHF	TGTGCCAGCAGTTTTTTGCCCAGGTCGGGCAATCAGCCCCAGCATTTT
TRBV29-1	.	TRBJ2-7	TRBD1	CSVEDEAGGRNEQYF	TGCAGCGTTGAAGATGAGGCAGGGGGTAGGAACGAGCAGTACTTC
TRBV7-9	.	TRBJ2-5	.	CASSLARLEQETQYF	TGTGCCAGCAGCTTAGCTCGGTTAGAGCAAGAGACCCAGTACTTC
TRBV30	.	TRBJ1-6	.	CAWGSGVVSPLHF	TGTGCCTGGGGAAGCGGGGTTGTTTCACCCCTCCACTTT
TRBV5-1	.	TRBJ2-7	.	CASSYGGSSYEQYF	TGCGCCAGCAGCTACGGTGGGAGCTCCTACGAGCAGTACTTC
TRBV6-5	.	TRBJ2-7	TRBD1	CASSFTGTGVSYEQYF	TGTGCCAGCAGTTTCACCGGGACAGGGGTCTCCTACGAGCAGTACTTC
TRBV5-1	few	TRBJ1-2	TRBD1	CASSLGTGGDYGYTF	TGCGCCAGCAGCTTAGGGACAGGGGGCGACTATGGCTACACCTTC
TRBV18	.	TRBJ2-1	TRBD2	CASSLSGGTYNEQFF	TGTGCCAGCTCACTTAGCGGGGGCACCTACAATGAGCAGTTCTTC
TRBV28	.	TRBJ2-7	.	CASSPPLGRLTYEQYF	TGTGCCAGCAGCCCCCCCCTAGGTCGCCTTACCTACGAGCAGTACTTC
TRBV5-6	.	TRBJ2-5	TRBD1	CASRDRGLSETQYF	TGTGCCAGCAGGGACAGGGGGCTATCAGAGACCCAGTACTTC
TRBV6-5	.	TRBJ2-1	TRBD1	CASSYPGQGYNEQFF	TGTGCCAGCAGTTACCCCGGACAGGGGTACAATGAGCAGTTCTTC
TRBV14	.	TRBJ2-3	.	CASSHTGTSNTDTQYF	TGTGCCAGCAGCCACACCGGGACTTCAAACACAGATACGCAGTATTTT
TRBV11-2	.	TRBJ2-2	TRBD1	CASSQDRALDRTGELFF	TGTGCCAGCAGTCAAGACAGGGCCCTTGATCGAACCGGGGAGCTGTTTTTT
TRBV5-6	.	TRBJ2-1	.	CASSLAGLAPYNEQFF	TGTGCCAGCAGCTTGGCGGGGCTAGCGCCTTACAATGAGCAGTTCTTC
TRBV18	.	TRBJ2-7	.	CASSPGGAIDEQYF	TGTGCCAGCTCACCGGGGGGGGCCATCGACGAGCAGTACTTC
TRBV5-1	.	TRBJ2-7	TRBD2	CASRLGLAGGQSYEQYF	TGCGCCAGCAGGTTGGGACTAGCGGGAGGACAATCCTACGAGCAGTACTTC
TRBV27	once	TRBJ2-2	TRBD1	CASSLTGRNTGELFF	TGTGCCAGCAGTTTGACAGGGAGAAACACCGGGGAGCTGTTTTTT
TRBV5-1	few	TRBJ2-5	.	CASSSVRGRETQYF	TGCGCCAGCAGCTCCGTGCGGGGTCGGGAGACCCAGTACTTC
TRBV19	.	TRBJ2-7	TRBD1	CASSHGEGTGSYEQYF	TGTGCCAGTTCCCACGGGGAAGGGACAGGGTCCTACGAGCAGTACTTC
TRBV7-2	.	TRBJ2-1	TRBD2	CASSPDGGGLGEQFF	TGTGCCAGCAGCCCTGACGGGGGAGGGCTTGGTGAGCAGTTCTTC
TRBV30	.	TRBJ1-2	.	CAWTGRGARYGYTF	TGTGCCTGGACGGGGAGGGGCGCGCGCTATGGCTACACCTTC
TRBV18	.	TRBJ2-1	TRBD1	CAGSDRGFDNEQFF	TGTGCCGGAAGCGACAGGGGTTTCGACAATGAGCAGTTCTTC
TRBV27	.	TRBJ2-1	TRBD1	CASSRDRGFHEQFF	TGTGCCAGCAGTCGGGACAGGGGTTTCCATGAGCAGTTCTTC
TRBV6-1	.	TRBJ2-3	.	CASSEVPPRGDTQYF	TGTGCCAGCAGTGAAGTACCTCCCCGGGGAGATACGCAGTATTTT
TRBV25-1	few	TRBJ1-1	TRBD1	CATGGLNTEAFF	TGTGCCACAGGGGGCCTGAACACTGAAGCTTTCTTT
TRBV30	.	TRBJ1-3	TRBD1	CAWSLLRGQGNTIYF	TGTGCCTGGAGTCTCCTGAGGGGGCAAGGAAACACCATATATTTT
TRBV28	.	TRBJ1-2	TRBD1	CASSLNPGQGGYGYTF	TGTGCCAGCAGTCTTAATCCGGGACAGGGAGGGTATGGCTACACCTTC
TRBV5-4	.	TRBJ2-2	.	CASSSKTGELFF	TGTGCCAGCAGCTCTAAAACCGGGGAGCTGTTTTTT
TRBV7-2	.	TRBJ2-7	.	CASSLRRDFVYEQYF	TGTGCCAGCAGCTTAAGGCGGGACTTCGTTTACGAGCAGTACTTC
TRBV29-1	.	TRBJ1-2	TRBD1	CSVERGTAHTF	TGCAGCGTTGAACGGGGGACAGCCCACACCTTC
TRBV6-5	.	TRBJ2-1	.	CASSYSSPSYNEQFF	TGTGCCAGCAGTTACTCGAGCCCTTCCTACAATGAGCAGTTCTTC
TRBV7-9	.	TRBJ2-7	TRBD2	CASSWGLAGGPDHEQYF	TGTGCCAGCAGCTGGGGACTAGCGGGAGGGCCGGACCACGAGCAGTACTTC
TRBV7-2	.	TRBJ2-1	.	CASSPPRAGSSYNEQFF	TGTGCCAGCAGCCCCCCCCGGGCGGGGAGCTCCTACAATGAGCAGTTCTTC
TRBV28	.	TRBJ2-7	TRBD1	CASSLGDRAYEQYF	TGTGCCAGCAGTTTAGGGGACAGAGCCTACGAGCAGTACTTC
TRBV28	.	TRBJ2-7	TRBD1	CASRPTGARGYEQYF	TGTGCCAGCAGGCCCACAGGGGCAAGGGGCTACGAGCAGTACTTC
TRBV18	few	TRBJ2-3	.	CASSRGIGLSDTQYF	TGTGCCAGCTCCCGGGGAATCGGACTATCAGATACGCAGTATTTT
TRBV4-1	.	TRBJ2-1	.	CASSLPWAKNEQFF	TGCGCCAGCAGCCTCCCATGGGCCAAAAATGAGCAGTTCTTC
TRBV15	once	TRBJ2-1	TRBD2	CATSRDRRGLAAINSYNEQFF	TGTGCCACCAGCAGAGATAGGAGAGGACTAGCGGCTATCAACTCCTACAATGAGCAGTTCTTC
TRBV28	once	TRBJ2-1	TRBD2	CASSSPLSGSNNEQFF	TGTGCCAGCAGTTCCCCCCTGAGCGGGAGTAACAATGAGCAGTTCTTC
TRBV5-4	few	TRBJ2-5	.	CASSLEELVETQYF	TGTGCCAGCAGCTTGGAGGAGCTAGTAGAGACCCAGTACTTC
TRBV2	.	TRBJ2-5	.	CASSGLGGSQETQYF	TGTGCCAGCAGTGGGCTTGGGGGGTCGCAAGAGACCCAGTACTTC
TRBV30	.	TRBJ2-3	.	CAWSHLAFSTDTQYF	TGTGCCTGGAGTCATCTAGCGTTTAGCACAGATACGCAGTATTTT
TRBV4-2	.	TRBJ2-1	TRBD2	CASSQDGGAGGGNEQFF	TGTGCCAGCAGCCAAGATGGTGGAGCGGGAGGGGGCAATGAGCAGTTCTTC
TRBV7-9	.	TRBJ2-5	.	CASSHVVTALQETQYF	TGTGCCAGCAGCCACGTGGTGACAGCTCTCCAAGAGACCCAGTACTTC
TRBV7-2	.	TRBJ1-5	TRBD1	CASSFSGTGIENNQPQHF	TGTGCCAGCAGCTTTAGCGGGACAGGGATCGAGAACAATCAGCCCCAGCATTTT